This TCR beta chain originates from a study of beta chain features in type 1 diabetes. This clone was detected a few times. The ends were cut back, 0 bases at V and 8 bases at J, with 13 bases in the middle. This CDR3 contains 14 residues. Germline V gives CDR1 LGHNA, CDR2 YSLEER. Expressed TCRB transcripts were sequenced because the isolated RNA had all been reverse transcribed beforehand. The data were produced by immunoSEQ multiplex PCR, yet TCRdb's version contains in-frame clones alone and is incomplete. The profile covers roughly 150,000 clones, with over 8.5% appearing a single time and around 2% taken by the ten largest. The authors took one heparinised blood draw, averaging roughly 120 mL, from each donor.

V usage is TRBV4-3 and J usage is TRBJ1-1, with D perhaps matching TRBD1 (5 bases). Specimen: central memory CD4+ T cells from blood. The receptor's source is a young man in good health. In DNA, the CDR3 is TGCGCCAGCAGCCAAGAAATCCGGGGCCGCGAAGCTTTCTTT. Translating it yields CASSQEIRGREAFF.